Below, 10 T cell receptor beta chains from the same sample are listed, as sequenced in a study of vaccination and CD4 T cells after COVID-19. For these TCRs, the target antigens are not known. Treatment of the sample: approximately 9-day PBMC culture with coronavirus spike peptide pools or control peptides (ViraFEST assay). At the Johns Hopkins FTIC core, DNA taken from cultured CD4+ T cells was sequenced by way of the Oncomine TCR Beta short-read assay. TCRdb fed the PCR reads into MiXCR, producing one record per CDR3 protein. The table has under 25,000 distinct CDR3 sequences, 67% seen once. Material: CD4+ T cells from blood, cultured in vitro. Source of these receptors: a human donor who had recovered from COVID-19.

This clonotype appeared once. V is TRBV6-2 or TRBV6-3 and J is TRBJ2-1, with D perhaps matching TRBD2 (6 bases). This CDR3 spans 14 amino acids. Germline loops: CDR1 MNHEY, CDR2 SVGEGT. Between the trimmed V and J ends, which lost 6 bases and 2 bases, there was a span of 11 bases. Here the CDR3 reads CASSGRGTYNEQFF. The CDR3 region has the DNA TGTGCCAGCAGCGGGAGAGGGACCTACAATGAGCAGTTCTTC.

J is TRBJ2-1 and V is TRBV7-2; TRBD2 agrees at 15 bases. Germline V gene sequence: CDR1 SGHTA, CDR2 FQGNSA. CDR3 length: 16 amino acids. V lost 1 base, J lost 7 bases, and 2 bases stayed unmatched. CDR3 nucleotide sequence: TGTGCCAGCAGCTTAGAGGGGACTAGCGGGAGGAATGAGCAGTTCTTC. Translating gives CASSLEGTSGRNEQFF. The entire variable domain, with the rest obtained from reference TRBV7-2 and TRBJ2-1, is as follows: GAGVSQSPSNKVTEKGKDVELRCDPISGHTALYWYRQSLGQGLEFLIYFQGNSAPDKSGLPSDRFSAERTGGSVSTLTIQRTQQEDSAVYLCASSLEGTSGRNEQFFGPGTRLTVL.

This chain uses TRBV21-1 with TRBJ1-5; the tabulated D call, TRBD1, remains unverified against the DNA. TRBV21-1 is assigned pseudogene status. The CDR3 is 18 residues long. CDR3 coding DNA: TGTGCCAGCAGCGCCCCCGACAGGGCGGGCTTGGGCAATCAGCCCCAGCATTTT. This translates into CASSAPDRAGLGNQPQHF.

This clonotype was found a few times. This rearrangement joins TRBV7-2 to TRBJ2-1, with 7 bases that match TRBD2. The CDR3 covers 15 residues. With V trimmed by 1 base and J by 3 bases, 3 bases remained unmatched. Per germline, CDR1 SGHTA and CDR2 FQGNSA. The CDR3 sequence is CASSLVSSGYNEQFF. The CDR3 bases are TGTGCCAGCAGCTTAGTCTCTAGCGGCTACAATGAGCAGTTCTTC.

The gene calls are TRBV20-1 and TRBJ1-6; 9 nucleotides line up with TRBD1. Germline values: CDR1 DFQATT, CDR2 SNEGSKA (reference sequence). Trimming removed 1 base from V and 9 bases from J; junction bases left unmatched: 4. The CDR3 length is 14 residues. This CDR3 reads CSARAGTGRSPLHF. DNA of the CDR3: TGCAGTGCTAGAGCCGGGACAGGGCGTTCACCCCTCCACTTT.

This clonotype was detected once. The chain is built from TRBV5-4 and TRBJ2-1; D gene uncertain. The V gene lost 0 bases and the J gene lost 6 bases, with 10 bases spanning the gap. The CDR3 covers 14 residues. Germline V lookup: CDR1 SGHNT, CDR2 YYREEE (reference sequence). This CDR3 reads CASSLVDPGNEQFF. CDR3 coding DNA: TGTGCCAGCAGCTTGGTGGACCCCGGCAATGAGCAGTTCTTC.

In this sample, this clonotype turned up once. The rearrangement uses TRBV21-1 and TRBJ1-2; the tabulated D call, TRBD1, remains unverified against the DNA. TRBV21-1 represents a pseudogene. This CDR3 is 15 amino acids long. CDR3 sequence reads: CASSNYGTFNYGYTF. CDR3 coding DNA: TGTGCCAGCAGCAACTACGGGACATTCAACTATGGCTACACCTTC.

By frequency in the sample, this clonotype is medium-sized. The rearrangement joins TRBV20-1 to TRBJ2-1; TRBD2 aligns across 7 bases. This CDR3 is 15 amino acids long. The V gene end was trimmed by 1 base and the J gene end by 9 bases; junction bases not matched to a gene: 12. The germline V gene has CDR1 DFQATT and CDR2 SNEGSKA (reference sequence). CDR3 nucleotide sequence: TGCAGTGCTAGAGGGGCATTGGCGGGAGAGTTTGAGCAGTTCTTC. Translated: CSARGALAGEFEQFF.

By share, this clonotype ranks as medium-sized. The chain carries TRBV27 and TRBJ1-3, with a tentative D call TRBD1 (5 bases). The ends were cut back, 4 bases at V and 4 bases at J, with 14 bases in the middle. Germline V lookup: CDR1 MNHEY, CDR2 SMNVEV (reference sequence). This CDR3 has 15 amino acids. This CDR3 reads CASSYKGIEGNTIYF. In DNA form, the CDR3 reads TGTGCCAGCAGTTACAAGGGGATAGAAGGAAACACCATATATTTT.

This chain links TRBV7-2 with TRBJ1-2; possible D gene TRBD1, 6 bases. Per the germline V gene, CDR1 is SGHTA and CDR2 is FQGNSA. The V end lost 0 bases, the J end lost 7 bases, and 18 bases lay between the germline ends. The CDR3 spans 16 residues. CDR3 nucleotides: TGTGCCAGCAGCTTAGCGACCCCCGGGGGCAGGGTTGGCTACACCTTC. This sequence encodes CASSLATPGGRVGYTF.